This entry describes one T cell receptor (beta chain). This clonotype was seen ten or more times. The antigen this receptor binds is unknown. Per-nucleotide qualities are absent, and no much larger clonotype sits a single base away. These data are taken from a study of T cells in Graves' hyperthyroidism and ophthalmopathy (dated by TCRdb to between 2018 and 2021). Turning to the overall study: Peripheral blood samples were taken at the time of initial diagnosis, prior to any treatment. A discovery cohort of about 96 patients, roughly 45 with Graves' ophthalmopathy and under 60 with stable Graves' hyperthyroidism, was used to find distinguishing TCR V-J signatures. Prospective prediction of ophthalmopathy was tested in an independent validation cohort of some 19 hyperthyroidism patients and 15 to 17 patients who later progressed to ophthalmopathy. For training and testing, the 80 to 100 patients in the discovery cohort were randomly divided in a 7:3 ratio. In roughly six Graves' hyperthyroidism patients, the study also compared T-cell repertoires from thyroid tissue with T-cell repertoires from blood. Following sampling, methimazole starting at 30 mg daily was given to hyperthyroidism patients, and high-dose intravenous methylprednisolone was given to ophthalmopathy patients. The paper reports TCR Vbeta CDR3 sequencing of over 120 peripheral blood samples: approximately 41 ophthalmopathy, roughly 74 hyperthyroidism and approximately 17 progressor patients. General conclusions and limits of the study: Blood samples also contained most of the expanded thyroid clonotypes (frequency above 0.001), which suggests that blood repertoires may reflect thyroid immune responses. In validation, the model predicted progression to ophthalmopathy a median of approximately 6.3 months before onset, with roughly 70% sensitivity and about 72% specificity. In cross-validation, a model built on a 13 V-J signature told ophthalmopathy apart from stable hyperthyroidism with approximately 91% sensitivity and 81% to 82% specificity, and in testing the same model reached 80%/75%. No statistical method was used to set the sample size in advance, and investigators knew the group allocation.

Per the germline V gene, SGHTA is the CDR1 and FQGNSA is the CDR2. From the cysteine up to the phenylalanine, the CDR3 has a length of 16 residues. Solely the CDR3 DNA is kept, with 48 bases framed from the first base. V trim: 1 base; J trim: 3 bases; unmatched bases: 6. Stable Graves' hyperthyroidism was defined as no progression to ophthalmopathy during 18 months of follow-up. Hyperthyroidism patients were aged 18 to 65 years and newly diagnosed, with disease duration of less than 2 months. Any patient with an uncontrolled infection, another autoimmune disease, pregnancy or lactation was excluded. Diagnoses were based on clinical symptoms, serum thyroxine and TRAb, thyroid ultrasound and orbital computed tomography. PBMCs were isolated from about 10 ml of fresh peripheral blood by Ficoll-Paque density gradient centrifugation. Trizol reagent was used to extract total RNA, and RNA quality was then checked on an Agilent 2100 Bioanalyzer.

The TCR beta CDR3 regions were amplified from the RNA transcripts. For the first round of RT-PCR on the TCR CDR3, the HTBI primer set was used together with the Qiagen OneStep RT-PCR kit. Libraries were constructed in a second round of multiplex PCR, after which size selection and purification were performed. Libraries were sequenced paired-end with 100 bp reads on an Illumina HiSeq2000. Per the source publication's procedure: SOAPnuke was used to process the raw data, throwing out any read that contained adapters or uncalled bases, had a mean Phred below 15, or lacked an exact constant-primer or identifier match. COPE v1.2.5 was used to merge high-quality paired reads, and clonotypes were defined as unique nucleotide sequences. MiTCR v1.1 was used to align clonotypes to the IMGT TRBV, TRBD and TRBJ reference segments. The analysis included only V-J combinations with a frequency above 0.0001, which together covered 99% to 99.2% of the repertoires. A TCS score was defined as the ratio between F50 (clonal expansion) and ExV (chaos), using BLOSUM62-based TCRdist between CDR3 peptides within each V-J. Welch's t-statistics and random forest reduced around 550 V-J features to 13, which were used in a naive Bayes classifier (R e1071). TCRdb ran its own pipeline on the public reads, namely fastp trimming at Q25 and MiXCR clone calling, and kept in-frame beta chains. Rows matching on CDR3 protein sequence are summarized as one entry with the most common DNA and genes. V and J calls and clone size were set by TCRdb, not the authors. In this sample the table shows about 560,000 distinct CDR3 sequences, more than 15% of which occur a single time. The ten largest clones add up to under 8% of the sample.

In this chain, TRBV7-2 is recombined with TRBJ1-2, with 9 bases matching TRBD1. Sequencing was performed on blood. The source of this sequence is a woman under 40 with Graves' hyperthyroidism. The sequence in DNA is TGTGCCAGCAGCTTAGGACAGGGGGTGTACTACTATGGCTACACCTTC. It codes for CASSLGQGVYYYGYTF.